This T cell receptor (beta chain) was found in a study of T cell responses to AZD1222 COVID-19 vaccine. In this sample, this clone turned up once. What it binds is unknown. Only in-frame clones appear in the TCRdb table, and some are missing; sequencing was by immunoSEQ multiplex PCR. The sample shows approximately 150,000 clones, roughly 90% of them seen only once. The V end was cut by 2 bases, the J end by 6 bases, with 10 bases between. The CDR3 covers 13 residues. Germline-derived CDR1 and CDR2 are KGHSY and FQNENV. Study findings and constraints: Reportedly, nearly half the spike-specific TCRs target unmutated variant regions. Increases in Spike-specific TCR breadth and depth were seen after two AZD1222 doses. Baseline serostatus was positive in only six AZD1222 recipients.

Some second doses came at about 4 weeks and others at about 12 weeks; these were pooled. The receptor comes from an adult who received the AZD1222 COVID-19 vaccine. This chain joins TRBV16 and TRBJ1-2; a weak D match, TRBD1 (5 bases). Sequenced here: peripheral blood, sampled 28 days after the second AZD1222 dose. This CDR3 reads CASSQAQGNGYTF. In nucleotides, the CDR3 is TGTGCCAGCAGCCAAGCCCAGGGAAATGGCTACACCTTC.